Each of the 26 T cell receptor beta chains below was sequenced from the same sample in a study of human T cells and chemical hapten exposure. Time point here: patch test 1, 2 weeks after DPC sensitization. As for treatment: therapeutic diphenylcyclopropenone sensitization with weekly scalp DPC. TCRdb fed the RACE reads into MiXCR, producing one record per CDR3 protein. The table records just over 80,000 distinct CDR3 sequences, around 10% of them present only once. The sample was whole blood, taken in connection with sensitization to the hapten diphenylcyclopropenone (DPC). The receptors originated from a woman between 45 and 60 years old with alopecia areata. Some clones in this sample may be carry-over from other donors' samples.

This clonotype was seen many times. The chain couples TRBV7-9 to TRBJ1-4, with 7 nucleotides matching TRBD1. CDR1 SEHNR and CDR2 FQNEAQ come from the germline V gene (reference sequence). This CDR3 has 15 residues. Trimming removed 1 base from V and 5 bases from J; junction bases left unmatched: 4. The CDR3 nucleotides read TGTGCCAGCAGCTTAGGGGACAGCGAGAATGAAAAACTGTTTTTT. This translates into CASSLGDSENEKLFF.

This clonotype was counted many times. The CDR3, as DNA: TGTGCCTGGAGTCGGGGCCAACGCTCCTACAATGAGCAGTTCTTC. It specifies CAWSRGQRSYNEQFF. The chain recombines TRBV30 with TRBJ2-1; D may match TRBD1 or TRBD2 (5 bases each). The CDR3 spans 15 residues. From germline, CDR1 is GTSNPN and CDR2 SVGIG (reference sequence). V gave up 2 bases and J gave up 0 bases, with 11 bases separating them. The whole variable domain, remainder taken from reference TRBV30 and TRBJ2-1, is SQTIHQWPATLVQPVGSPLSLECTVEGTSNPNLYWYRQAAGRGLQLLFYSVGIGQISSEVPQNLSASRPQDRQFILSSKKLLLSDSGFYLCAWSRGQRSYNEQFFGPGTRLTVL.

Turning to this clonotype: Sequence at one end of the junction differs from germline and may be a read error. The J gene is TRBJ2-2, the V gene TRBV7-8, with a tentative D call TRBD2 (5 bases). The CDR3 covers 14 residues. Germline lookup yields CDR1 SGHVS and CDR2 FQNEAQ. DNA for the CDR3: TGTGCCAGCAGCCTACGGACTCCGTCCGGGGAGCTGTTATTT. Protein: CASSLRTPSGELLF.

This chain joins TRBV6-6 and TRBJ1-3; D unclear. There are 14 residues in the CDR3. The germline V gene encodes CDR1 MNHNY and CDR2 SVGAGI (reference sequence). With 2 bases removed from V and 5 bases from J, the gap between germline ends came to 10 bases. The CDR3 nucleotides read TGTGCCAGCAGTTACCCGGCAGCACGAAACACCATATATTTT. It encodes CASSYPAARNTIYF.

V is TRBV2 and J is TRBJ1-5; D uncertain. CDR3 length equals 15 residues. Between the trimmed V and J ends, which lost 6 bases and 0 bases, there was a span of 12 bases. Germline values: CDR1 SNHLY, CDR2 FYNNEI. The CDR3 nucleotides read TGTGCCAGCAGCCCCCGGGCCTCTAGCAATCAGCCCCAGCATTTT. Protein product: CASSPRASSNQPQHF.

This clonotype was seen many times. The genes are TRBV12-5 and TRBJ1-1; 7 bases are a match to TRBD1. Per the germline V gene, CDR1 is LGHNT and CDR2 is FRNRAP. The CDR3 totals 13 residues. The trim removed 8 bases at V and 7 bases at J, leaving 10 bases unmatched. In nucleotides, the CDR3 is TGTGCTAGTAGGACAGACAGGGTGGGTGAAGCTTTCTTT. Protein: CASRTDRVGEAFF.

This clonotype was observed many times. This chain joins TRBV6-1 and TRBJ1-2, with a possible D match to TRBD1 (6 bases). Germline V gene data show CDR1 as MNHNS and CDR2 as SASEGT. The CDR3 runs to 13 residues. V was clipped by 6 bases and J by 4 bases, with 12 bases between them. CDR3 in DNA: TGTGCCAGCAGAGCCGGGACATCCTATGGCTACACCTTC. Translated: CASRAGTSYGYTF.

This clonotype was seen repeatedly, ten times or more. The gene calls are TRBV20-1 and TRBJ2-1, with D maybe TRBD1 (8 bases). Between the trimmed V and J ends, which lost 2 bases and 9 bases, there was a span of 20 bases. The CDR3 totals 15 residues. Germline CDR1 and CDR2: DFQATT and SNEGSKA (reference sequence). The CDR3 here is CSARPGLTGGGEQFF. In DNA, the CDR3 is TGCAGTGCTAGACCGGGACTCACAGGGGGGGGTGAGCAGTTCTTC.

The rearrangement joins TRBV7-9 to TRBJ2-7; TRBD1 aligns across 7 bases. J lost 5 bases, V lost 2 bases, and 15 bases had no gene match. Germline CDR1 reads SEHNR; CDR2 reads FQNEAQ (reference sequence). This CDR3 spans 17 amino acids. Here the CDR3 DNA reads TGTGCCAGCAGCTTACTGGGCTACGGACAGGCGGACAACGAGCAGTACTTC. This sequence encodes CASSLLGYGQADNEQYF.

This clonotype was observed many times. The J gene is TRBJ1-5, the V gene TRBV5-5; D uncertain. The CDR3 totals 17 residues. The V and J ends lost 0 bases and 7 bases respectively, with 20 bases between them. The V gene's germline CDR1 is SGHKS and CDR2 YYEKEE (reference sequence). CDR3 DNA: TGTGCCAGCAGCTTGGTGGATGTTGATCCCCAGGCACAGCCCCAGCATTTT. It is translated as CASSLVDVDPQAQPQHF.

This sequence joins TRBV4-2 and TRBJ2-1; 8 positions match TRBD2. Trimming took 4 bases from V and 3 from J; bases not matched to a gene: 11. Germline V lookup: CDR1 LGHNA, CDR2 YNFKEQ. The CDR3 loop spans 17 amino acids. In DNA form, the CDR3 reads TGTGCCAGCAGCCCCCGGACTAGCTATATGGGCTACAATGAGCAGTTCTTC. Amino acids: CASSPRTSYMGYNEQFF.

This clonotype was seen a few times. The chain links TRBV6-5 to TRBJ2-1; 8 nucleotides match TRBD2. CDR1 MNHEY and CDR2 SVGAGI come from the germline V gene. The V segment lost 6 bases and the J segment 7 bases; nucleotides outside the gene matches: 8. The CDR3 extends over 14 amino acids. The DNA for the CDR3 is TGTGCCAGCAGGAAGGGACTAGGTATGAATGAGCAGTTCTTC. Encoded protein: CASRKGLGMNEQFF.

This clonotype was detected many times. J is TRBJ2-1 and V is TRBV20-1; a weak D match, TRBD2 (6 bases). This CDR3 comprises 15 residues. The V end was cut by 5 bases, the J end by 6 bases, with 20 bases between. Germline V gene sequence: CDR1 DFQATT, CDR2 SNEGSKA (reference sequence). The CDR3 loop is CSARPPNGRRNEQFF. The DNA for the CDR3 is TGCAGTGCTCGGCCTCCTAACGGGAGACGCAATGAGCAGTTCTTC.

This clonotype has more than one count but fewer than ten. V and J are TRBV9 and TRBJ2-1; D could derive from TRBD1 or TRBD2 (6 bases each). The CDR3 totals 17 residues. Germline lookup yields CDR1 SGDLS and CDR2 YYNGEE. V lost 0 bases and J lost 4, with 17 bases in between. The CDR3 nucleotides read TGTGCCAGCAGCGTAGAAGGGGGGACCGTCCGGTACAATGAGCAGTTCTTC. Translating gives CASSVEGGTVRYNEQFF.

The V call is TRBV11-3, the J call TRBJ2-1; 7 nucleotides agree with TRBD1. This CDR3 has 12 amino acids. The V gene end was trimmed by 5 bases and the J gene end by 9 bases; junction bases not matched to a gene: 4. Per germline, CDR1 SGHNT and CDR2 YENEEA. In DNA form, the CDR3 reads TGTGCCAGCAGCAAGACAGGGTTTGAGCAGTTCTTC. Amino acid sequence: CASSKTGFEQFF.

This clonotype was seen more than once but under ten times. The V call is TRBV2, the J call TRBJ2-1; D is unresolved. With 2 bases removed from V and 3 bases from J, the gap between germline ends came to 14 bases. Per germline, CDR1 SNHLY and CDR2 FYNNEI. CDR3 length: 16 amino acids. CDR3 sequence (DNA): TGTGCCAGCAGTGAAATTAGGGCCCGAGACTACAATGAGCAGTTCTTC. This gives the protein CASSEIRARDYNEQFF.

This chain links TRBV2 with TRBJ2-5, with 9 bases matching TRBD1. CDR3 size: 14 residues. With 5 bases clipped from V and 1 base from J, the junction kept 2 bases outside the gene matches. Per the germline V gene, CDR1 is SNHLY and CDR2 is FYNNEI. The chain's CDR3 is CASSRDRAQETQYF. The CDR3 DNA sequence: TGTGCCAGCAGTAGGGACAGGGCCCAAGAGACCCAGTACTTC.

This clonotype was counted at least ten times. This chain links TRBV30 with TRBJ1-2; TRBD1 matches at 8 bases. Germline V gene data show CDR1 as GTSNPN and CDR2 as SVGIG (reference sequence). V lost 0 bases, J lost 7 bases, and 10 bases stayed unmatched. The length of the CDR3 is 15 residues. The CDR3 sequence: CAWSVPGQVWGGYTF. The CDR3 DNA is TGTGCCTGGAGTGTACCGGGACAGGTCTGGGGTGGCTACACCTTC.

This clonotype was recorded a few times. The chain couples TRBV20-1 to TRBJ1-1, with 10 bases fitting TRBD1. Germline CDR1 DFQATT, CDR2 SNEGSKA (reference sequence). V shed 5 bases and J 1 base; nucleotides not matched to a gene: 4. The CDR3 is 14 amino acids. CDR3 residues: CSARRQGANTEAFF. The CDR3 nucleotides are TGCAGTGCTCGGAGACAGGGGGCGAACACTGAAGCTTTCTTT.

This clonotype was counted a few times. The chain employs TRBV20-1 and TRBJ1-5; D unresolved. V lost 1 base, J lost 10 bases, and 17 bases lay in between. The germline CDR1 and CDR2 sequences are DFQATT and SNEGSKA (reference sequence). The CDR3 is made up of 14 amino acids. This CDR3 reads CSARVNQESGPQHF. CDR3 nucleotides: TGCAGTGCTAGAGTCAACCAGGAGTCGGGCCCCCAGCATTTT.

The sample holds a few counts of this clonotype. The chain is built from TRBV4-3 and TRBJ2-7; D call uncertain. The CDR3 loop spans 15 amino acids. Deletions cut 3 bases from V and 3 bases from J, with 15 bases between. The germline V gene encodes CDR1 LGHNA and CDR2 YSLEER. The CDR3 loop reads CASSQGRQNYYEQYF. CDR3 nucleotide sequence: TGCGCCAGCAGCCAGGGCCGGCAGAACTACTACGAGCAGTACTTC.

The chain uses TRBV5-4 and TRBJ2-3, with TRBD1 matching 10 bases. Trimming removed 6 bases from V and 0 bases from J; junction bases left unmatched: 4. The CDR3 is 15 amino acids. CDR1 and CDR2 (germline): SGHNT, YYREEE (reference sequence). The CDR3 loop reads CASIWDRGSTDTQYF. CDR3 DNA: TGTGCCAGCATCTGGGACAGGGGCAGCACAGATACGCAGTATTTT.

This clonotype was seen many times. The CDR3 DNA follows: TGCGCCAGCAGCGGAAGACCAGGGAACCCCTATGGCTACACCTTC. Its translation: CASSGRPGNPYGYTF. The rearrangement joins TRBV5-1 to TRBJ1-2; D might be TRBD1 (5 bases). Germline loops: CDR1 SGHRS, CDR2 YFSETQ. The CDR3 runs to 15 residues. Deletions cut 4 bases from V and 4 bases from J, with 17 bases between.

J is TRBJ1-1 and V is TRBV14, with 7 bases lining up with TRBD1. Germline loops: CDR1 SGHDN, CDR2 FVKESK. There are 17 residues in the CDR3. The junction had 8 bases not matched to a gene; V was cut back by 1 base and J by 0 bases. The CDR3 nucleotides read TGTGCCAGCAGCCAAGCGGGACAGTCATTTATGAACACTGAAGCTTTCTTT. This gives the protein CASSQAGQSFMNTEAFF.

The chain uses TRBV15 and TRBJ2-3; no clear D gene. CDR3 size: 16 residues. Germline values: CDR1 LNHNV, CDR2 YYDKDF (reference sequence). The V end lost 0 bases, the J end lost 1 base, and 11 bases lay between the germline ends. CDR3 DNA: TGTGCCACCAGCAGAGATGAAGGGTGGGGCACAGATACGCAGTATTTT. It codes for CATSRDEGWGTDTQYF.

This clonotype was detected many times. This chain joins TRBV18 and TRBJ2-7, with D perhaps matching TRBD2 (6 bases). CDR1 and CDR2 (germline): KGHSH, LQKENI. The CDR3 runs 15 residues. With 3 bases removed from V and 0 bases from J, the gap between germline ends came to 12 bases. CDR3 nucleotides: TGTGCCAGCTCACCCCCGGGGGTTAGCTCCTACGAGCAGTACTTC. Protein sequence: CASSPPGVSSYEQYF. The variable domain in full, with the rest retrieved from reference TRBV18 and TRBJ2-7, is NAGVMQNPRHLVRRRGQEARLRCSPMKGHSHVYWYRQLPEEGLKFMVYLQKENIIDESGMPKERFSAEFPKEGPSILRIQQVVRGDSAAYFCASSPPGVSSYEQYFGPGTRLTVT.